This T cell receptor beta chain was recovered during a study of cytomegalovirus exposure and HLA in healthy donors. CDR1 SQVTM and CDR2 ANQGSEA come from the germline V gene. V shed 7 bases, J shed 4 bases, and the junction held 10 bases outside the gene matches. CDR3 length: 14 amino acids. The PCR was carried out with 60 Vbeta primers and 13 Jbeta primers. The protocol was immunoSEQ multiplex PCR, while the TCRdb copy is restricted to in-frame clones and leaves out a portion. The table for this sample gives about 210,000 clones. Material for sequencing was PBMCs. The chain uses TRBV29-1 and TRBJ1-2; 9 bases align to TRBD1. The clonotype originates from a woman aged 25 to 39 in good health and CMV-seropositive. CDR3 protein: CSAQGQGQSYGYTF. The CDR3, as DNA: TGCAGCGCCCAAGGACAGGGGCAATCCTATGGCTACACCTTC.